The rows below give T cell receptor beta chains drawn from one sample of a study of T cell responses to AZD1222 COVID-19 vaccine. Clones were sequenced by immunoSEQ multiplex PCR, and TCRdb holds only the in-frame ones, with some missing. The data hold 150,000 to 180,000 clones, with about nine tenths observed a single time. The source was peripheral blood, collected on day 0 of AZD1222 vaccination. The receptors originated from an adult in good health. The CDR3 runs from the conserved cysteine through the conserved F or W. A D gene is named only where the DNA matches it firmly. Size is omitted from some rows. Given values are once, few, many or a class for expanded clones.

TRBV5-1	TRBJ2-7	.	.	TGCGCCAGCAGCTGGCGGGACAGCCAGGCCTACGAGCAGTACTTC	CASSWRDSQAYEQYF
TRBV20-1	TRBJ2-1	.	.	TGCAGTGCTAGCTTGGTCCATGAGCAGTTCTTC	CSASLVHEQFF
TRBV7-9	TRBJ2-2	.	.	TGTGCCAGCAGCTTTGGGCGCGGGATTGAGGAGCTGTTTTTT	CASSFGRGIEELFF
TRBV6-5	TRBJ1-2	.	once	TGTGCCAGCAGTTACACGGGACAATACGCCGTCGGCTACACCTTC	CASSYTGQYAVGYTF
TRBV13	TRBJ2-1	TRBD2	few	TGTGCCAGCAGCTTTAGCGGGAGCTCCTACAATGAGCAGTTCTTC	CASSFSGSSYNEQFF
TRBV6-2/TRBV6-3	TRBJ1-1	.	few	TGTGCCAGCAGTGGGAGGACTGAAGCTTTCTTT	CASSGRTEAFF
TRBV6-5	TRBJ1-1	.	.	TGTGCCAGCAGTTACGACCGATCTTGGAACACTGAAGCTTTCTTT	CASSYDRSWNTEAFF
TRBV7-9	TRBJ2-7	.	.	TGTGCCAGCAGCGCCGGGACAATCGACTACGAGCAGTACTTC	CASSAGTIDYEQYF
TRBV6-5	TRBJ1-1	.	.	TGTGCCAGCAGTTACTCGACAGGGAACACTGAAGCTTTCTTT	CASSYSTGNTEAFF
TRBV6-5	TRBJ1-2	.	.	TGTGCCAGCAGCGCGGACAAGAACTATGGCTACACCTTC	CASSADKNYGYTF
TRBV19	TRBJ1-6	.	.	TGTGCCAGTAGCTCGCGGGTATATTCACCCCTCCACTTT	CASSSRVYSPLHF
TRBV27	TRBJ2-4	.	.	TGTGCCAGCAGTTTACCGGGGGACAAAAACATTCAGTACTTC	CASSLPGDKNIQYF
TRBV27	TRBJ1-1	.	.	TGTGCCAGCAGTCTGGGGGGGTCGAACACTGAAGCTTTCTTT	CASSLGGSNTEAFF
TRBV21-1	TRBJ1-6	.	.	TGTGCCAGCAGCAGAAAACTCAAGGACACTCTCAATTCACCCCTCCACTTT	CASSRKLKDTLNSPLHF
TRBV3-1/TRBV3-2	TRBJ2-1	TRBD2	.	TGTGCCAGCAGCCAAGTCCCACTAGCGCCCCAGCAGTTCTTC	CASSQVPLAPQQFF
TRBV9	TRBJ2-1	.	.	TGTGCCAGCAGCGGCAACAATGAGCAGTTCTTC	CASSGNNEQFF
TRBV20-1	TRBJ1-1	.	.	TGCAGTGCTCACTTTAACACTGAAGCTTTCTTT	CSAHFNTEAFF
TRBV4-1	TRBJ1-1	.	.	TGCGCCAGCAGCCAAGTTGGTTTCGCTGAAGCTTTCTTT	CASSQVGFAEAFF
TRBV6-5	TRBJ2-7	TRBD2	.	TGTGCCAGCAGCCGGACTATGTCTAGCGGGTTTGAGCAGTACTTC	CASSRTMSSGFEQYF
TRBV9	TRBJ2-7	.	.	TGTGCCAGCGCAAAAATAGGGAGCTCCTACGAGCAGTACTTC	CASAKIGSSYEQYF
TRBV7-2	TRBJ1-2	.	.	TGTGCCAGCAGCTTAGTCTTTAACTATGGCTACACCTTC	CASSLVFNYGYTF
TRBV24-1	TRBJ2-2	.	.	TGTGCCACCAGGGGGACAAGCGACCCCGGGGAGCTGTTTTTT	CATRGTSDPGELFF
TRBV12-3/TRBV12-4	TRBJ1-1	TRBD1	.	TGTGCCAGCAGCACAGGGGGCACTGAAGCTTTCTTT	CASSTGGTEAFF
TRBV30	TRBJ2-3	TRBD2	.	TGTGCCTGGAGTAGGTTCGTCTGGACTAGCGGGGACTCGAGCACAGATACGCAGTATTTT	CAWSRFVWTSGDSSTDTQYF
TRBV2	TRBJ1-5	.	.	TGTGCCAGCAGTGATGGAGACAGCCCTAAGGCGGGTAATCAGCCCCAGCATTTT	CASSDGDSPKAGNQPQHF
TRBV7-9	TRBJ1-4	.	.	TGTGCCAGCAGCTGGAACAGGGCGACTAATGAAAAACTGTTTTTT	CASSWNRATNEKLFF
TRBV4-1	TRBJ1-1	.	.	TGCGCCAGCAGCCGTATTTGGGGTAACACTGAAGCTTTCTTT	CASSRIWGNTEAFF
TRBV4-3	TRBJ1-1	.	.	TGCGCCAGCAGCCAAGCAGGGTTAAGATCTGAAGCTTTCTTT	CASSQAGLRSEAFF
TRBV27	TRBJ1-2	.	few	TGTGCCAGCAGTTTTATGATGGGGCTCCATGGCTACACCTTC	CASSFMMGLHGYTF
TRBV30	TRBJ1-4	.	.	TGTGCCTGGAGTGTGAGTCGGGCCCCGGGGTCTAATGAAAAACTGTTTTTT	CAWSVSRAPGSNEKLFF
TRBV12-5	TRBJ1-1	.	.	TGTGCTAGTGGTTACGAATCGAACACTGAAGCTTTCTTT	CASGYESNTEAFF
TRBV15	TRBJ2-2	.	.	TGTGCCACCAGCAGAAAAACCGGGACAATGAACACCGGGGAGCTGTTTTTT	CATSRKTGTMNTGELFF
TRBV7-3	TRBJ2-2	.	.	TGTGCCAGCAGCTTAACGTGGGCGGAAGGGATGACCGGGGAGCTGTTTTTT	CASSLTWAEGMTGELFF
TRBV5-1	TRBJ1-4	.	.	TGCGCCAGCAACTCTCAGGGGAGGACTAATGAAAAACTGTTTTTT	CASNSQGRTNEKLFF
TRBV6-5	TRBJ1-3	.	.	TGTGCCAGCAGTACGTGGGCTGGAAACACCATATATTTT	CASSTWAGNTIYF
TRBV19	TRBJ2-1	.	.	TGTGCCAGTAGTATAGCCCCCCGGGGCGAGCAGTTCTTC	CASSIAPRGEQFF
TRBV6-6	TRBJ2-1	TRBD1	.	TGTGCCAGCAGCCGAACGAGTTCCGGGACAGGGGGCGGTGAGCAGTTCTTC	CASSRTSSGTGGGEQFF
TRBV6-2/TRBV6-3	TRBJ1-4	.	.	TGTGCCAGCAGTTACGGGGGGGCCCGTGAAAAACTGTTTTTT	CASSYGGAREKLFF
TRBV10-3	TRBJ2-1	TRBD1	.	TGTGCCAGTCGGGACAGGGACTACAATGAGCAGTTCTTC	CASRDRDYNEQFF
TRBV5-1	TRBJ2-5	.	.	TGCGCCAGCAGCCCGGTAGGGAGCGACTCGAACCAGTACTTC	CASSPVGSDSNQYF
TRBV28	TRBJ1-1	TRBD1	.	TGTGCCAGCAGTTCGCCGGGACAGGGGGCTGAAGCTTTCTTT	CASSSPGQGAEAFF
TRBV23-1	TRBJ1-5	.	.	TGCGCCAGCAGTCAATCGCAAAGGAGGGTAGGCAATCAGCCCCAGCATTTT	CASSQSQRRVGNQPQHF
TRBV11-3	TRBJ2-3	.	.	TGTGCCAGCAGCCGATCTCATAAGCAGTTTGATACGCAGTATTTT	CASSRSHKQFDTQYF
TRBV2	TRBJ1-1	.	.	TGTGCCAGCGTACCTATAAACACTGAAGCTTTCTTT	CASVPINTEAFF
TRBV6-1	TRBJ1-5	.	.	TGTGCCAGCAGTGAAGCTTTTGGGTTTAATCAGCCCCAGCATTTT	CASSEAFGFNQPQHF
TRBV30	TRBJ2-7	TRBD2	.	TGTGCCTGGAGGAAACTAGCGGGAGTATGGTCCTACGAGCAGTACTTC	CAWRKLAGVWSYEQYF
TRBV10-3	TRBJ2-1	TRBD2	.	TGTGCCATCAGTGAGGAGCTTAGCGGGATGACCTACAATGAGCAGTTCTTC	CAISEELSGMTYNEQFF
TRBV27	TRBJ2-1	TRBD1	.	TGTGCCAGCAGTTTATTCGGGCAATGGACCGACAGGGACAATGAGCAGTTCTTC	CASSLFGQWTDRDNEQFF
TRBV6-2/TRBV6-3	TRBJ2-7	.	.	TGTGCCAGCAGTATAGGGGGACAGAGACTAGCGAACCGCTACGAGCAGTACTTC	CASSIGGQRLANRYEQYF
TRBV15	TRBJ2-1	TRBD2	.	TGTGCCACCAGCAGAGATCTAGCGGGAGGCTACAATGAGCAGTTCTTC	CATSRDLAGGYNEQFF
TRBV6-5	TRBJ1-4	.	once	TGTGCCAGCAGGAGATCGACGTGGGCTGAGGAAAAACTGTTTTTT	CASRRSTWAEEKLFF
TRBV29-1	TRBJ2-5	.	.	TGCAGCGCCGGGGAAGAGACCCAGTACTTC	CSAGEETQYF
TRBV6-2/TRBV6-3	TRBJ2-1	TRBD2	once	TGTGCCAGCAGTTACCTGACTAGCGGGAAGGTTAATGAGCAGTTCTTC	CASSYLTSGKVNEQFF
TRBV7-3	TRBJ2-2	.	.	TGTGCCAGCAGCTTCCTCACCGGGGAGCTGTTTTTT	CASSFLTGELFF
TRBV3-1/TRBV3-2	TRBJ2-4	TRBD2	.	TGTGCCAGCAGCCAGGAGGTTGGGGCTAGCGGGAGAAAAGGTGCCAAAAACATTCAGTACTTC	CASSQEVGASGRKGAKNIQYF
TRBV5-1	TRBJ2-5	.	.	TGCGCCAGCAGCCCGGGGACCGAGCAAGAGACCCAGTACTTC	CASSPGTEQETQYF